This TCR beta chain stems from a study of beta chain features in type 1 diabetes. The overall study: The patient and healthy donor groups were comparable for age, gender and cell yields. Findings of the study overall: Within the patient group, naive, central memory and Treg TCRB repertoires appeared more similar to each other than within healthy donors. Shorter templates may be favored by PCR, equally so in patients and controls. People with Type 1 diabetes carried modestly yet significantly shorter TCRB CDR3s in all four CD4+ subsets.

The sequenced template was cDNA made from the entire isolated RNA. Assay used: immunoSEQ multiplex PCR; TCRdb lists only in-frame clones, some missing. The repertoire includes 680,000 or so clones, roughly 13% of them detected once, and 0.02% to 0.025% sits in the top ten. There are a few counts of this clone. Its target is not known. V lost 3 bases, J lost 4 bases, and 9 bases lay in between. This CDR3 has 13 residues. The germline V gene encodes CDR1 MGHDK and CDR2 SYGVNS. This rearrangement joins TRBV25-1 to TRBJ1-1, with D maybe TRBD1 (6 bases). Sequenced material: naive CD4+ T cells from blood. The source of this sequence is a man in his late teens or twenties with type 1 diabetes. CDR3 amino acids: CASSEDSTTEAFF. In DNA form, the CDR3 reads TGTGCCAGCAGTGAGGACAGTACCACTGAAGCTTTCTTT.